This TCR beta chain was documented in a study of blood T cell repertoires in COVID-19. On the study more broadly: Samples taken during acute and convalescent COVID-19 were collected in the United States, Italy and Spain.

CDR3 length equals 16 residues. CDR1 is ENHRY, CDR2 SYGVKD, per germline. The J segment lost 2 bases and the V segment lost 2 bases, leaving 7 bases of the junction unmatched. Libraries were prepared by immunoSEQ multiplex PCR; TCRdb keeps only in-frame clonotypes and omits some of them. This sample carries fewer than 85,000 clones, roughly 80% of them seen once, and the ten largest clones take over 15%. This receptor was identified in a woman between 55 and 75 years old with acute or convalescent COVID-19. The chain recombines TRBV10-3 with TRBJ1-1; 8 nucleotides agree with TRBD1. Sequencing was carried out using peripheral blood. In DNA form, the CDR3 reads TGTGCCATCAGTGAGCACCGACAGGGGAGTAACACTGAAGCTTTCTTT. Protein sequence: CAISEHRQGSNTEAFF.